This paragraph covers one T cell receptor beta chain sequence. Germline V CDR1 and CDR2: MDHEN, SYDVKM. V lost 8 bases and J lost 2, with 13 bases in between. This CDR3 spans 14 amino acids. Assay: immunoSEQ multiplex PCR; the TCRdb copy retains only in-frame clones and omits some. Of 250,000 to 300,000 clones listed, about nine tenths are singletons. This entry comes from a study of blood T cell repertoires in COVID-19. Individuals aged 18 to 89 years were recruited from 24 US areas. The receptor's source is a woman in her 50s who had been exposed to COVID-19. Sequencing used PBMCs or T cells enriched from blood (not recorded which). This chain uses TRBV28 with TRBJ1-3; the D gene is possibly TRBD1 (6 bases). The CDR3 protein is CASRSGGAGNTIYF. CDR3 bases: TGTGCCAGCCGCAGCGGGGGCGCTGGAAACACCATATATTTT.